This TCR beta chain was obtained from a study of blood T cell repertoires in COVID-19. The J segment lost 0 bases and the V segment lost 0 bases, leaving 4 bases of the junction unmatched. The CDR3 spans 17 residues. The germline gives CDR1 SGDLS, CDR2 YYNGEE. Generated by immunoSEQ multiplex PCR, the TCRdb table keeps only in-frame clones and is missing some. The sample holds 140,000 or so clones; 80% to 90% are singletons and the top ten take approximately 3%. Sequenced sample: peripheral blood. This chain connects TRBV9 to TRBJ2-2, with 8 bases matching TRBD2. This TCR derives from a woman between 55 and 75 years old with active COVID-19. The CDR3 loop is CASSVELAAPNTGELFF. The CDR3 DNA reads as TGTGCCAGCAGCGTAGAACTAGCGGCGCCGAACACCGGGGAGCTGTTTTTT.